This T cell receptor beta chain was captured in a study of T-cell memory formation after mild COVID-19. Across the whole study: TCR clusters were largely donor specific. Overall study results and limits: Clones contracting across day 15 to 85 had a balanced CD4/CD8 profile; later expanding clones leaned CD4+.

CDR3 length: 15 amino acids. CDR1 DFQATT and CDR2 SNEGSKA come from the germline V gene (reference sequence). Trimming pared 4 bases from V and 4 bases from J, leaving 19 bases between. The authors produced TCR alpha and TCR beta cDNA libraries with sample barcodes and UMIs by 5'RACE using constant-segment primers. TCRdb redid the calling of the 5' RACE reads with MiXCR, one entry per CDR3 protein. Of roughly 410,000 distinct CDR3 sequences in the sample, roughly 24% were seen once. Of note for this clonotype: Antigen unknown.

The source material was PBMCs or a T cell subset sorted from them (not recorded which). This clonotype originated in an adult woman who had mild COVID-19 (a few samples of this study predate the infection). Cell type and time point are not known. The chain couples TRBV20-1 to TRBJ1-2, with D possibly matching TRBD1 (5 bases). This CDR3 reads CSAKISEWDGYGYTF. The CDR3 DNA follows: TGCAGTGCTAAAATCTCGGAATGGGACGGCTATGGCTACACCTTC.